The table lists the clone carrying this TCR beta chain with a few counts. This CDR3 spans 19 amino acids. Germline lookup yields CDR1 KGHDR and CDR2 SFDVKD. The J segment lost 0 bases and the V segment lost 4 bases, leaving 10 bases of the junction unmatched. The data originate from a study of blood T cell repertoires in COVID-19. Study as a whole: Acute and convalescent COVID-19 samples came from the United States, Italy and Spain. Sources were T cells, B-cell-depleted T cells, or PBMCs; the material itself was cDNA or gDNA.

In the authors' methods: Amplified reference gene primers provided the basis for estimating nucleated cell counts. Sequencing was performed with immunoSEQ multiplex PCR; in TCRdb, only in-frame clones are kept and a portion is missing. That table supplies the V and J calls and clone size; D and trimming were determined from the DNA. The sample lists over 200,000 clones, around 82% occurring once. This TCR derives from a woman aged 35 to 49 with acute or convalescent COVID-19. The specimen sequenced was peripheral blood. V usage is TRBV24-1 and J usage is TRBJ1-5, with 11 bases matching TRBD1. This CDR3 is CATSDRDRGWPYSNQPQHF. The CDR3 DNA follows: TGTGCCACCAGTGACCGGGACAGGGGGTGGCCTTATAGCAATCAGCCCCAGCATTTT.